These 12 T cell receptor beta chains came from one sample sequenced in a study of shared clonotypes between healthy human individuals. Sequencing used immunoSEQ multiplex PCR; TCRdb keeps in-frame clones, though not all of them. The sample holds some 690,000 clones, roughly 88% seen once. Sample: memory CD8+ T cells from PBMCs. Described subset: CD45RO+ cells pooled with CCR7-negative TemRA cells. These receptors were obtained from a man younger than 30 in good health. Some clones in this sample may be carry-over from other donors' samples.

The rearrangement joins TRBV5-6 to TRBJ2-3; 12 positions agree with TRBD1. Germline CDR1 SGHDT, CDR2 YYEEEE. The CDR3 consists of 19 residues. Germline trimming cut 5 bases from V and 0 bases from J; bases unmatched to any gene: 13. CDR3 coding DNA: TGTGCCAGCAGTGGGGACAGGGGGCGATGGCTAAGTAGCACAGATACGCAGTATTTT. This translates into CASSGDRGRWLSSTDTQYF.

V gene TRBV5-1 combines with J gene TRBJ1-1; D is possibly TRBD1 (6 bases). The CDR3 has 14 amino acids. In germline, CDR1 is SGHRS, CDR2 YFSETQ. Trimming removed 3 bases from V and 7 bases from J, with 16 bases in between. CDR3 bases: TGCGCCAGCAGCTGGTTGGGGGCCGAGGGTGAAGCTTTCTTT. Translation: CASSWLGAEGEAFF.

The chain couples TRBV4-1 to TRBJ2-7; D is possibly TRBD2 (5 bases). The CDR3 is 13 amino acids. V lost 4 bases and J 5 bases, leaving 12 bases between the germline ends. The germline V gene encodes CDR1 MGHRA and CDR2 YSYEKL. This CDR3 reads CASSPRAGHEQYF. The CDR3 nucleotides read TGCGCCAGCAGCCCGCGGGCCGGCCACGAGCAGTACTTC.

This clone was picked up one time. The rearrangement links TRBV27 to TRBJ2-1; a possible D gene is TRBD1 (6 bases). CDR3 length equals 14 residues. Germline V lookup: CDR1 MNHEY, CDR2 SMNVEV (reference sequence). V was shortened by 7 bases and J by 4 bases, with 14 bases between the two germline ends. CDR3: CASNYRERYNEQFF. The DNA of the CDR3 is TGTGCCAGCAATTACAGGGAAAGATACAATGAGCAGTTCTTC.

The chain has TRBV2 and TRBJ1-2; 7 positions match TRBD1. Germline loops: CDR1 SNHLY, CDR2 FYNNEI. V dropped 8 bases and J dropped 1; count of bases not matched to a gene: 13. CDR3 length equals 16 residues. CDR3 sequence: CASHPGSGQRNYGYTF. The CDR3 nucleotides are TGTGCCAGCCACCCGGGGTCGGGACAGCGTAACTATGGCTACACCTTC.

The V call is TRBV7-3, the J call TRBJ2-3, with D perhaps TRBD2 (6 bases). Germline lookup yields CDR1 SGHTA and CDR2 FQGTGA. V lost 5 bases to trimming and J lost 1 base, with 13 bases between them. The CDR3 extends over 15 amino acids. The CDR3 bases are TGTGCCAGCAGCCCGGGTCCTAGCGGCACAGATACGCAGTATTTT. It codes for CASSPGPSGTDTQYF.

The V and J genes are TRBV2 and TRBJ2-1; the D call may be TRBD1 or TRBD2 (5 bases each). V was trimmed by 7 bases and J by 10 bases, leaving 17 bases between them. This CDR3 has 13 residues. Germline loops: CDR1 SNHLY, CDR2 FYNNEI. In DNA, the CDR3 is TGTGCCAGCACCGAGGGGTCTACTTGGGAGCAGTTCTTC. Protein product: CASTEGSTWEQFF.

The CDR3 here is CAISEGSLTYEQYF. Written as DNA, the CDR3 is TGTGCCATCAGTGAAGGCAGCTTAACCTACGAGCAGTACTTC. This chain joins TRBV10-3 and TRBJ2-7; no clear D. Between the trimmed V and J ends, which lost 3 bases and 2 bases, there was a span of 11 bases. CDR1 is ENHRY, CDR2 SYGVKD, per germline. CDR3 length: 14 residues.

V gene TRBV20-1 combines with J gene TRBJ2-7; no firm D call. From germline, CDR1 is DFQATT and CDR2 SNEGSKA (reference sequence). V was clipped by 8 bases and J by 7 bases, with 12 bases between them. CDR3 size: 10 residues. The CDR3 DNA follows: TGCAGTCCCCTTAGCAGGGAGCAGTACTTC. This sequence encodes CSPLSREQYF.

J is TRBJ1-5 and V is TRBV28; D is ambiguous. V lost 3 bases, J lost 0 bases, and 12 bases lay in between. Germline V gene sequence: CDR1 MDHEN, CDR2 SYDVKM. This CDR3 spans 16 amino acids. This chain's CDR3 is CASSFPTEYSNQPQHF. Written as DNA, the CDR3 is TGTGCCAGCAGTTTCCCGACGGAGTATAGCAATCAGCCCCAGCATTTT.

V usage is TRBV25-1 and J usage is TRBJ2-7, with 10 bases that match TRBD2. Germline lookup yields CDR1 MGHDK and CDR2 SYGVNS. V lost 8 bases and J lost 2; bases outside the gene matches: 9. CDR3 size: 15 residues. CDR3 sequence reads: CASGPFLAGAYEQYF. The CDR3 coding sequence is TGTGCCAGCGGGCCTTTCCTAGCGGGAGCCTACGAGCAGTACTTC.

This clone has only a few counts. CDR3 loop: CASSLGGSQYF. The CDR3 DNA is TGTGCCAGCAGCTTAGGGGGGAGTCAGTATTTT. The rearrangement links TRBV7-6 to TRBJ2-3; D may match TRBD1 or TRBD2 (5 bases each). Trimming removed 1 base at V and 12 bases at J, with 8 bases between. Germline V gives CDR1 SGHVS, CDR2 FNYEAQ. The CDR3 has 11 residues.